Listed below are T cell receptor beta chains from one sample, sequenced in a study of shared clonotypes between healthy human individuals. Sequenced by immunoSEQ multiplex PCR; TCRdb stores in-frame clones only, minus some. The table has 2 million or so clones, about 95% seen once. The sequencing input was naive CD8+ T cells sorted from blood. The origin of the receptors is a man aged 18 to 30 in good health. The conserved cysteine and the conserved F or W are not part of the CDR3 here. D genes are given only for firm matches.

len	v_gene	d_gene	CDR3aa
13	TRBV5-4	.	ASSLDSGRAYEQY
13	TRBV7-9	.	ASSLVQGITNEQF
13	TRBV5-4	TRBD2	ASSREGPGTDTQY
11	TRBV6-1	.	ATLGTSSYEQY
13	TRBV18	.	ASSLGTGTGNEQF
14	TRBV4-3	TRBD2	ASSQADLAEDNEQF
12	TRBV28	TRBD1	ASTLTGGSDTQY
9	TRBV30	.	AWSGAAEQY
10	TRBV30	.	AWSSPRDEQY
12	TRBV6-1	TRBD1	ASRKDRAIGELF
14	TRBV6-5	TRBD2	ASSLTSGGWYNEQF
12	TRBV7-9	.	ASSLAQISYEQY
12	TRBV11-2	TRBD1	ASSLGTGGWEQY
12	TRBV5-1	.	ASKWGEAQETQY
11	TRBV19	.	ASSIERFYEQY
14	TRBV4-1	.	ASSQDRIQVLYGYT
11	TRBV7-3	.	ASSLQGSDTQY
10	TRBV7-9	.	ASSLAGGPQH
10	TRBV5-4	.	ASSSDGSPLH
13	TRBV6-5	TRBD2	ASSYGGGAGDTQY
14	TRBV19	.	ASTPSGTFSTYEQY
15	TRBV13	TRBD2	ASSTRLAGEISYEQY
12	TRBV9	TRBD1	ASSPGQGGHTIY
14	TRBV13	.	ASSSVGARLGETQY
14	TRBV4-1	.	ASSQETGLVTGELF
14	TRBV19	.	ASSPGTEGKNNEQF
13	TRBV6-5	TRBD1	ASSPGTGVNSPLH
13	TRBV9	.	ASSAGDSGANVLT
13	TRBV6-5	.	ASSQGRGSNQPQH
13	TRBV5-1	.	ASSNSGLSGDTQY
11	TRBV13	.	ASGFRVSYEQY
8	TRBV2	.	AGSRGTQY
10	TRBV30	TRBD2	AWGTTSYEQY
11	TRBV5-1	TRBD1	ASSRTGPYEQY
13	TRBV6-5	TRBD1	ASSYGQGANYEQY
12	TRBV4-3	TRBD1	ASSPDRDQETQY
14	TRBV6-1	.	ASSERGEPMNTEAF
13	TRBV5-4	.	ASSLGEGENTEAF
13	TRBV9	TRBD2	ASSAGLAASYEQY
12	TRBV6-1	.	ASSATGFGQPQH
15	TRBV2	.	ASSAGPTISSTDTQY
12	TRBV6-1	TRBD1	ASSGTGSGSPLH
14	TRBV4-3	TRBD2	ASSQKGAGAYNEQF
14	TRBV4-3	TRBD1	ASSQGRTGSFYEQY
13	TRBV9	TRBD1	ASSPSDREDYGYT
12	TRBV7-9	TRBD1	ASSFGQAINEAF
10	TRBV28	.	ASSLRVSPLH
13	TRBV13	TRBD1	ASSLVGTGENEQY
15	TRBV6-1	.	ASSDHSLRQNTGELF
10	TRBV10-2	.	ASSDGDTEAF
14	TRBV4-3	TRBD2	ASSPSALSGRSEQY
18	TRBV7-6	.	ASSLGVALVTLEVYNEQF
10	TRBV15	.	ATRRAEAPLH
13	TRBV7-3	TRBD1	ASSSGTAATDTQY
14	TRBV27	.	ASSLIPGGSYNEQF